The TCR beta chain described here comes from a study of radiation and T cells in renal cell carcinoma. Whole-study context: Nephrectomy followed 15 Gy stereotactic body radiation by 4 weeks.

Produced via immunoSEQ multiplex PCR; TCRdb's table is partial and in-frame only. The profile shows roughly 120,000 clones, about 81% of them singletons. CDR1 and CDR2 (germline): SGHRS, YFSETQ. V dropped 3 bases and J dropped 2; count of bases not matched to a gene: 7. The length of the CDR3 is 15 residues. Time point here: blood 2 weeks post-SBRT. Treatment: 15 Gy SBRT to primary tumor, nephrectomy 4 weeks later. The chain recombines TRBV5-1 with TRBJ2-5; TRBD1 matches at 7 bases. Specimen: blood, collected from a patient whose treatment included radiotherapy and nephrectomy. This clonotype was obtained from an older woman with renal cell carcinoma. CDR3 sequence (DNA): TGCGCCAGCAGCTGGACGACAGGGCCGCAAGAGACCCAGTACTTC. It is translated as CASSWTTGPQETQYF.